This T cell receptor beta chain was sequenced during a study of blood T cells in healthy people across ages. Study findings and constraints: Naive CD4+ cell counts and diversity both ran higher in long-lived than in aged donors.

The count of this clonotype is one. Its antigen is unknown. The authors ran a second PCR of roughly 6 to 12 cycles using a sample-barcoded 5' primer and a J-beta primer mix. TCRdb called the 5' RACE reads again in MiXCR, with one record for every CDR3 protein. The table shows hundreds of thousands of distinct CDR3 sequences, with 58% occurring only once. In terms of origin and age, donors were healthy Caucasian individuals from Russia aged roughly 6 to 100. At least 7 million PBMCs were isolated per sample. The germline V gene has CDR1 LGHDT and CDR2 YNNKEL (reference sequence). The CDR3 runs 16 residues. With 4 bases removed from V and 6 bases from J, the gap between germline ends came to 19 bases.

The chain carries TRBV3-1 and TRBJ2-1, with a weak D call TRBD1 (6 bases). The clonotype originates from a man in his 60s in good health. The source material was blood. The CDR3 loop reads CASSPLGQRSANEQFF. The CDR3 DNA reads as TGTGCCAGCAGCCCATTGGGACAAAGAAGCGCCAATGAGCAGTTCTTC.